The 5 T cell receptor beta chains reported below all come from one sample, sequenced in a study of T cell changes during pregnancy in multiple sclerosis (dated by TCRdb to the late 2010s). Library method: the immunoSEQ multiplex PCR assay. Drawn from immuneACCESS, this table holds only the in-frame rearrangements with V and J called that TCRdb kept. Clones are partly lost; checked studies trace under half to an unresolved V gene and leave the rest unexplained. This sample is represented by roughly 39,000 clones; roughly 91% of them were singletons. Of the sample, about 1.5% falls within the top ten clones. The sequenced material came from PBMCs (not recorded whether the cells were cultured). All receptors come from a female donor with multiple sclerosis, enrolled in a pregnancy study.

The chain carries TRBV12-5 and TRBJ1-1; 9 nucleotides agree with TRBD1. V gave up 4 bases and J gave up 1 base; unmatched junction bases: 7. Germline CDR1 is LGHNT and CDR2 is FRNRAP. This CDR3 contains 16 residues. This chain's CDR3 is CASGWVTGGTNTEAFF. The CDR3 DNA follows: TGTGCTAGTGGTTGGGTGACAGGGGGGACGAACACTGAAGCTTTCTTT.

The chain joins TRBV27 to TRBJ2-7; D might be TRBD2 (6 bases). The CDR3 loop spans 14 amino acids. Trimming cost V 5 bases and J 5 bases, with 16 bases left between them. Germline CDR1 is MNHEY and CDR2 is SMNVEV (reference sequence). CDR3 sequence: CASSTTRMFDEQYF. The CDR3 DNA reads as TGTGCCAGCAGTACGACTAGAATGTTCGACGAGCAGTACTTC.

This rearrangement joins TRBV5-4 to TRBJ2-1; D gene ambiguous. This CDR3 spans 11 amino acids. From germline, CDR1 is SGHNT and CDR2 YYREEE (reference sequence). Trimming took 6 bases from V and 5 from J, leaving 6 bases between them. CDR3 amino acids: CASTLHNEQFF. DNA of the CDR3: TGTGCCAGCACCCTCCACAATGAGCAGTTCTTC.

This sequence joins TRBV27 and TRBJ2-7; D is undetermined. The CDR3 spans 15 residues. Germline V gene data show CDR1 as MNHEY and CDR2 as SMNVEV (reference sequence). Trimming took 8 bases from V and 2 from J, leaving 19 bases between them. The DNA for the CDR3 is TGTGCCAGCCGCCGGTACGAGCAGGTCGCCTACGAGCAGTACTTC. Protein: CASRRYEQVAYEQYF.

This clone showed up just a few times. The genes are TRBV7-9 and TRBJ2-1, with D tentatively TRBD1 (6 bases). Germline V gives CDR1 SEHNR, CDR2 FQNEAQ (reference sequence). The CDR3 totals 15 residues. The V and J ends lost 4 bases and 5 bases respectively, with 15 bases between them. CDR3 bases: TGTGCCAGCAGCTCCACATCCCCAGGGGACAATGAGCAGTTCTTC. It specifies CASSSTSPGDNEQFF.